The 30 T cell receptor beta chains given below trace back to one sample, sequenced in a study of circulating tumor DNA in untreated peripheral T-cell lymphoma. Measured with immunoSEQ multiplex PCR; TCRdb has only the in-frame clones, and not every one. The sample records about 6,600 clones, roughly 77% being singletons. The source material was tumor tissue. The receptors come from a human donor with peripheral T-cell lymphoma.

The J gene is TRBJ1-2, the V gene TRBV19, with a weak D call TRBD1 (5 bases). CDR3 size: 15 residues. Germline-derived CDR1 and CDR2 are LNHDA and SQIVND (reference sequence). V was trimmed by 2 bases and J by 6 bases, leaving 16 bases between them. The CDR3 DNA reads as TGTGCCAGTAGTATACTCCCAGGGAACTGGGATGGCTACACCTTC. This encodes CASSILPGNWDGYTF.

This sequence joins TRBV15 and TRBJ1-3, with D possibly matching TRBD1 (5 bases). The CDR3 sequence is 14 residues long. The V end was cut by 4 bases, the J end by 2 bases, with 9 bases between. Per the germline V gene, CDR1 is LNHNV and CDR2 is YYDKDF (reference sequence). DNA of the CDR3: TGTGCCACCAGCACCGGGGGGACTGGAAACACCATATATTTT. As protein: CATSTGGTGNTIYF.

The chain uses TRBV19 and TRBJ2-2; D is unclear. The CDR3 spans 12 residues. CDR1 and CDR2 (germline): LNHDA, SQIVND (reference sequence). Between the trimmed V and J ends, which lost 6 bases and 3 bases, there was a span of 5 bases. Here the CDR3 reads CASSSDTGELFF. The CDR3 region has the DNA TGTGCCAGTAGCTCAGACACCGGGGAGCTGTTTTTT.

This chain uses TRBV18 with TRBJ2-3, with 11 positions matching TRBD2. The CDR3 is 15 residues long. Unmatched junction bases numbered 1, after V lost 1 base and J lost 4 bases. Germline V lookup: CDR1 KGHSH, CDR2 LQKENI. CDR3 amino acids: CASSPLAGGPDTQYF. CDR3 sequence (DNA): TGTGCCAGCTCACCACTAGCGGGGGGGCCAGATACGCAGTATTTT.

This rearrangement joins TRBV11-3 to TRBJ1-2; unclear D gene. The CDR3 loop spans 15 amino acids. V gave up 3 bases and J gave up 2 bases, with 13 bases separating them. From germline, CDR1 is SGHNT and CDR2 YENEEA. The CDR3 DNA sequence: TGTGCCAGCAGCTTTGCTTCGGGTCAGAACTATGGCTACACCTTC. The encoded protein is CASSFASGQNYGYTF.

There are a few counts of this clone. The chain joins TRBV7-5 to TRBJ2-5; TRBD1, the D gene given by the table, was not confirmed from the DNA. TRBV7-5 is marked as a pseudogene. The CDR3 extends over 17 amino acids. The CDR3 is CASSLLSGRGLQETQYF. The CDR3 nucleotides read TGTGCCAGCAGCTTACTCTCGGGCAGGGGATTACAAGAGACCCAGTACTTC.

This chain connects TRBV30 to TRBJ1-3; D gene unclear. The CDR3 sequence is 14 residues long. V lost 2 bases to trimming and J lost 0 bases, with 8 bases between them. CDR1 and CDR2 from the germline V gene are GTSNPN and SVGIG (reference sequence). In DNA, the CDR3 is TGTGCCTGGAGTCCGGTCGCCTCTGGAAACACCATATATTTT. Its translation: CAWSPVASGNTIYF.

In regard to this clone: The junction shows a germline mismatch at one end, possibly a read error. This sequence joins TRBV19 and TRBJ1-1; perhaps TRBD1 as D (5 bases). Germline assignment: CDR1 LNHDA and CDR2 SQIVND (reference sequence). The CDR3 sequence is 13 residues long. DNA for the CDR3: TGTGCAAGTAGCGGGGCGGGAGAGACTGAAGCTTTCTTT. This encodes CASSGAGETEAFF.

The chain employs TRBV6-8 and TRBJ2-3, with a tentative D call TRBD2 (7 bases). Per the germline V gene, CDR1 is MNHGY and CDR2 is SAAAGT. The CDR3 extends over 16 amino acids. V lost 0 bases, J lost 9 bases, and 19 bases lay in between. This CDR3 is CASSYSGGLAQLTQYF. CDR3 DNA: TGTGCCAGCAGTTACTCGGGGGGGCTCGCCCAATTGACGCAGTATTTT.

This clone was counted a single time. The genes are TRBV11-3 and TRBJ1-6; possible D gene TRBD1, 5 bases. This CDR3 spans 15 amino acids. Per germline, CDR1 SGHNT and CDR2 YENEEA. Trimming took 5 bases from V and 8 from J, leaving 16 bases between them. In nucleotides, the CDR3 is TGTGCCAGCAGCAAAGCGGCAGGGTCGGATTCACCCCTCCACTTT. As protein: CASSKAAGSDSPLHF.

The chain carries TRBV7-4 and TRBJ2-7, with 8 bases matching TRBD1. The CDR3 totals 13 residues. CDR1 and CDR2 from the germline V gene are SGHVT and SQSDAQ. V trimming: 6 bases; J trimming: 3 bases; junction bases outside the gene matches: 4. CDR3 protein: CASSAGQVYEQYF. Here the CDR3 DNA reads TGTGCCAGCAGTGCGGGACAGGTCTACGAGCAGTACTTC.

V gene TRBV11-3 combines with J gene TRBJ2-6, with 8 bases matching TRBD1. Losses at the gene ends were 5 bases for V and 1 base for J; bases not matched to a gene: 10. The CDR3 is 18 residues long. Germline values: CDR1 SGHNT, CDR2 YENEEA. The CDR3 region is CASSHGQGKGSGANVLTF. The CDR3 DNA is TGTGCCAGCAGCCATGGACAGGGAAAGGGATCTGGGGCCAACGTCCTGACTTTC.

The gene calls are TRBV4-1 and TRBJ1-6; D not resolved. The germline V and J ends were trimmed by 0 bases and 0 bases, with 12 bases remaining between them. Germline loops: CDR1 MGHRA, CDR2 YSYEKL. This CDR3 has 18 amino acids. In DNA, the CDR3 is TGCGCCAGCAGCCAAGATATCATGAGTAGCTCCTATAATTCACCCCTCCACTTT. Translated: CASSQDIMSSSYNSPLHF.

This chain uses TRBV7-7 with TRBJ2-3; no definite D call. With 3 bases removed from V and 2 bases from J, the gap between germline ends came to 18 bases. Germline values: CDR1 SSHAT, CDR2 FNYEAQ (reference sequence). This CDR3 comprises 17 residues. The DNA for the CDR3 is TGTGCCAGCAGCTTGGCCGTGGCTACGGATTACACAGATACGCAGTATTTT. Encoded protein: CASSLAVATDYTDTQYF.

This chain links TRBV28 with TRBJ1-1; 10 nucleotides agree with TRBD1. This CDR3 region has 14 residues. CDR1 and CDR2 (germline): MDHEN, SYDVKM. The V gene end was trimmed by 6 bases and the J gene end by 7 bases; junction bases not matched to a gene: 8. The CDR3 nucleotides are TGTGCCAGCAGGACAGGGGGCGGTTTCGGTGAAGCTTTCTTT. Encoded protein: CASRTGGGFGEAFF.

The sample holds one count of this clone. The CDR3 DNA follows: TGTGCCAGCAGTTCGGTGGGAAATACTGAAGCTTTCTTT. It codes for CASSSVGNTEAFF. The chain joins TRBV6-8 to TRBJ1-1; D gene ambiguous. The V gene's germline CDR1 is MNHGY and CDR2 SAAAGT. Trimming stripped 4 bases from V and 5 bases from J, with 11 bases between. This CDR3 has 13 residues.

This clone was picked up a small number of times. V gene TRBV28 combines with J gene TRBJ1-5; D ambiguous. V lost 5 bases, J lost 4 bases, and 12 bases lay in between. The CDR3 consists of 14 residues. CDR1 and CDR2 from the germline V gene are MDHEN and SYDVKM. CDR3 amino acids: CASSERPMNQPQHF. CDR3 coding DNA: TGTGCCAGCAGTGAGAGACCGATGAATCAGCCCCAGCATTTT.

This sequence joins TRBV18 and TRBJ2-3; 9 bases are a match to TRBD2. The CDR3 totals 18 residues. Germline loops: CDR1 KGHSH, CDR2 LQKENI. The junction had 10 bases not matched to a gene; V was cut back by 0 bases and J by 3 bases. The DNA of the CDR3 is TGTGCCAGCTCACCACCATCAGCGGGGGGCCCTAATACAGATACGCAGTATTTT. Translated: CASSPPSAGGPNTDTQYF. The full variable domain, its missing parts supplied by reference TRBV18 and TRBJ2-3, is NAGVMQNPRHLVRRRGQEARLRCSPMKGHSHVYWYRQLPEEGLKFMVYLQKENIIDESGMPKERFSAEFPKEGPSILRIQQVVRGDSAAYFCASSPPSAGGPNTDTQYFGPGTRLTVL.

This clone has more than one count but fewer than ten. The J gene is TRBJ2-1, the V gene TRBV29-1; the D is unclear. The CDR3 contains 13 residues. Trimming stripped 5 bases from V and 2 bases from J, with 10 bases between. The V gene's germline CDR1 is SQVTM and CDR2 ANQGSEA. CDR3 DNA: TGCAGCGTTTTCCAGGCCCCCTACAATGAGCAGTTCTTC. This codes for CSVFQAPYNEQFF.

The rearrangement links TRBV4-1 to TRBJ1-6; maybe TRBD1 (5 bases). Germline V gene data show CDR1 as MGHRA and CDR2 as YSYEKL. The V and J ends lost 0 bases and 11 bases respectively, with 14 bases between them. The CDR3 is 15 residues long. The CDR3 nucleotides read TGCGCCAGCAGCCAAGAAGGGAAGCGGGGCCCACCCCTCCACTTT. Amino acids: CASSQEGKRGPPLHF.

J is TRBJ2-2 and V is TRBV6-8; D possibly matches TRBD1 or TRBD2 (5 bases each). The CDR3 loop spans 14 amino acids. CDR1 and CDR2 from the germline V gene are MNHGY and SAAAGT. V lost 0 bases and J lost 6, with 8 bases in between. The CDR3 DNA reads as TGTGCCAGCAGTTACTCAGGGGACCCCGGGGAGCTGTTTTTT. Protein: CASSYSGDPGELFF.

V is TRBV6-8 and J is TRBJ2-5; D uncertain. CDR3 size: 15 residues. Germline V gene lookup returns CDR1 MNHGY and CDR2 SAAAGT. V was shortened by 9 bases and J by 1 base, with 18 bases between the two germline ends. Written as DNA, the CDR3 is TGTGCCAGTCAGGTGGGCAGACGAATCCAAGAGACCCAGTACTTC. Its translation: CASQVGRRIQETQYF.

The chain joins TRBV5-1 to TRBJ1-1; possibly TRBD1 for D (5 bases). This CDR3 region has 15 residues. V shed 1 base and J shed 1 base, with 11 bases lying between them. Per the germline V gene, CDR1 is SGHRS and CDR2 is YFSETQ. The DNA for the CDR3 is TGCGCCAGCAGCTTGATTGGGACCAAGAACACTGAAGCTTTCTTT. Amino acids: CASSLIGTKNTEAFF.

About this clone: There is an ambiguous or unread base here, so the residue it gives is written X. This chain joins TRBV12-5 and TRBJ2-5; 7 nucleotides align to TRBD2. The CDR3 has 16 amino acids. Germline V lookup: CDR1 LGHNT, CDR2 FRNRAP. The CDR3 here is CATLXPSAGNQETQYF. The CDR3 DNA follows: TGTGCCACACTTGRACCTTCAGCGGGGAACCAAGAGACCCAGTACTTC.

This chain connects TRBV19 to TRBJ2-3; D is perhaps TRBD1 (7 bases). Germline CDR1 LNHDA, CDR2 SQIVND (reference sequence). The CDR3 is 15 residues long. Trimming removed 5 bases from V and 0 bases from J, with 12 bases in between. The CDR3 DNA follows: TGTGCCAGTAGTGTACAGGGGACTAGCACAGATACGCAGTATTTT. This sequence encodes CASSVQGTSTDTQYF.

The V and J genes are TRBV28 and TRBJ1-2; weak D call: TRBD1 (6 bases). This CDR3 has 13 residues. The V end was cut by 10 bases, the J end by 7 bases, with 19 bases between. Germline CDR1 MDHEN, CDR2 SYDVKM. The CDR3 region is CAIKKQGTGGYTF. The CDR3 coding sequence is TGTGCCATCAAAAAACAGGGAACGGGTGGCTACACCTTC.

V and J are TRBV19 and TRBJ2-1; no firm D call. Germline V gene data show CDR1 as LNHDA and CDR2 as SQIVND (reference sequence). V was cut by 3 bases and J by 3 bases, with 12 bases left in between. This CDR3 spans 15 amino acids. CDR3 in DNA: TGTGCCAGTAGTATTGTACAGAAGAGCTACAATGAGCAGTTCTTC. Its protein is CASSIVQKSYNEQFF.

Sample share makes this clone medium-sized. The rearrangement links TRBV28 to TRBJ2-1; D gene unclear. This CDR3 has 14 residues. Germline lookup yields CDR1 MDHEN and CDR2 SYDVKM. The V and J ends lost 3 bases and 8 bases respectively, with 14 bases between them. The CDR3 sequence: CASSLSGSIDEQFF. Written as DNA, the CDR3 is TGTGCCAGCAGTTTGTCGGGCAGTATCGATGAGCAGTTCTTC.

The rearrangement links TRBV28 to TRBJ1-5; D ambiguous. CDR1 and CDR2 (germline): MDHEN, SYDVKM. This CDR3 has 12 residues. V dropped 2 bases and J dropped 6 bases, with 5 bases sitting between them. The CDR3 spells CASSLRAQPQHF. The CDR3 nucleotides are TGTGCCAGCAGTTTAAGGGCTCAGCCCCAGCATTTT.

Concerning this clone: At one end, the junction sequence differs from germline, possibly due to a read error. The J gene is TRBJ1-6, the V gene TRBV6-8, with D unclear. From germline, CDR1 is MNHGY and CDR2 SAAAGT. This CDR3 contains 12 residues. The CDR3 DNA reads TGTGTCAGCATAATCTCGGGTTCATCCCTCCACTTT. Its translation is CVSIISGSSLHF.